This TCR beta chain originates from a study of early T cells in non-severe SARS-CoV-2 infection. Study background: Sequencing of bulk RNA from unsorted whole blood was done, without chain pairing. Study results and limitations: A preference for anti-spike CD8 responses marked VDJdb matching, which missed private and CD4 specificities.

On this clonotype: Its antigen remains unknown. This may be a read error, as it is one base from a much larger clone.

Germline CDR1 is DFQATT and CDR2 is SNEGSKA (reference sequence). This CDR3 has 13 amino acids. Unique molecular identifier tags were affixed to discrete cDNA molecules. TCRdb re-called the 5' RACE reads through MiXCR, storing one row per CDR3 protein. The table shows more than 90,000 distinct CDR3 sequences, with less than 15% occurring only once. This TCR was sampled from an adult who was a healthcare worker with PCR-confirmed SARS-CoV-2 infection or an uninfected control (not recorded which). The specimen was whole blood. This chain links TRBV20-1 with TRBJ1-4; D ambiguous. Here the CDR3 reads CRAKDGYNEKLFF. For the CDR3, the DNA is TGCAGAGCTAAAGACGGGTATAATGAAAAACTGTTTTTT.